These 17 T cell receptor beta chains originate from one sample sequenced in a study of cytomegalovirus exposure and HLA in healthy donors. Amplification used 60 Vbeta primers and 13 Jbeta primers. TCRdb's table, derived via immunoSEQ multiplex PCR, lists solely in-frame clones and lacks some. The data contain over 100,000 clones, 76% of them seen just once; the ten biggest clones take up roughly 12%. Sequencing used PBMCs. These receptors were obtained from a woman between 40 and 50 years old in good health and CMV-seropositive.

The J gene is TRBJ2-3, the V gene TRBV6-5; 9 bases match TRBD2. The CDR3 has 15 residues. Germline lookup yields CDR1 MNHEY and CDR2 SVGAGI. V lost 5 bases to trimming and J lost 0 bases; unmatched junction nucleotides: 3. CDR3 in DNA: TGTGCCAGCAGTCAGCGGGGGGCTAGCACAGATACGCAGTATTTT. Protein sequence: CASSQRGASTDTQYF.

The CDR3 nucleotides read TGTGCCAGCACCTTAATAATGGGACTTAGCTATGGCTACACCTTC. Its protein product is CASTLIMGLSYGYTF. The chain joins TRBV2 to TRBJ1-2, with D perhaps matching TRBD1 (5 bases). V was pared by 7 bases and J by 4 bases, with 19 bases between. The V gene's germline CDR1 is SNHLY and CDR2 FYNNEI. CDR3 length: 15 residues. Full variable domain (missing parts from reference TRBV2 and TRBJ1-2): EPEVTQTPSHQVTQMGQEVILRCVPISNHLYFYWYRQILGQKVEFLVSFYNNEISEKSEIFDDQFSVERPDGSNFTLKIRSTKLEDSAMYFCASTLIMGLSYGYTFGSGTRLTVV.

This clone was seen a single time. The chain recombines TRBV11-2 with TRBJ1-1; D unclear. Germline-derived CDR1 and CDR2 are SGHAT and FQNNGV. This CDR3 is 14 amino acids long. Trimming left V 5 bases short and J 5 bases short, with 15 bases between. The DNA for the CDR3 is TGTGCCAGCAGCCTACCCGGAGGTAAGACTGAAGCTTTCTTT. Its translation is CASSLPGGKTEAFF.

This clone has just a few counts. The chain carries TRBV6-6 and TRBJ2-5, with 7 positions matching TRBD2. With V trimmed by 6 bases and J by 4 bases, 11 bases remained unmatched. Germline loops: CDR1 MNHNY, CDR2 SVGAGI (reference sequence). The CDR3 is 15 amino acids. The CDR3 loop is CASSAITGTTETQYF. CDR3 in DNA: TGTGCCAGCAGCGCTATCACCGGGACTACAGAGACCCAGTACTTC.

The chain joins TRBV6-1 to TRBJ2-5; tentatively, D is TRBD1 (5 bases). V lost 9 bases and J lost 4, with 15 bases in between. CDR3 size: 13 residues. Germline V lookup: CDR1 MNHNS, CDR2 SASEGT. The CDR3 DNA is TGTGCCAGTGACTCCAAGGGGCGAGAGACCCAGTACTTC. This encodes CASDSKGRETQYF.

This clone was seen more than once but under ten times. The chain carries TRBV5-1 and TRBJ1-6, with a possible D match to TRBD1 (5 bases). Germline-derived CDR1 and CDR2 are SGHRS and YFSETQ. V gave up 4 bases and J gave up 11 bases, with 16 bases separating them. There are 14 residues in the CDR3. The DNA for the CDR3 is TGCGCCAGCAGCGACGAGGCGGGGGTAACACCCCTCCACTTT. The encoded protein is CASSDEAGVTPLHF.

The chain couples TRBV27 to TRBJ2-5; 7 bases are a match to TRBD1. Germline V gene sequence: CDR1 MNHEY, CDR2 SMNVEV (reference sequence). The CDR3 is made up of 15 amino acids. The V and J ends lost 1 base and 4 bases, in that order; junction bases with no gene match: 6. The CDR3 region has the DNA TGTGCCAGCAGTTTATTTGGACAGGATGGAGAGACCCAGTACTTC. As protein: CASSLFGQDGETQYF.

CDR3 loop: CASSYSQGYNQPQHF. CDR3 bases: TGTGCCAGCAGTTACTCGCAGGGTTACAATCAGCCCCAGCATTTT. V usage is TRBV6-5 and J usage is TRBJ1-5, with D perhaps TRBD1 (5 bases). The V and J ends lost 0 bases and 3 bases respectively, with 9 bases between them. This CDR3 region has 15 residues. Looked up from germline, CDR1 is MNHEY and CDR2 is SVGAGI.

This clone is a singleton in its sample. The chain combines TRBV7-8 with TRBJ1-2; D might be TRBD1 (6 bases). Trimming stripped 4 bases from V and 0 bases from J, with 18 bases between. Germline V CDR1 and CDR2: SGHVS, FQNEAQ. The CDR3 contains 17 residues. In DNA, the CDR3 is TGTGCCAGCAGCTCCACCAGGGGATACTTAGCTAACTATGGCTACACCTTC. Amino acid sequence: CASSSTRGYLANYGYTF. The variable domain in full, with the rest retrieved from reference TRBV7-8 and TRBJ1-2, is GAGVSQSPRYKVAKRGQDVALRCDPISGHVSLFWYQQALGQGPEFLTYFQNEAQLDKSGLPSDRFFAERPEGSVSTLKIQRTQQEDSAVYLCASSSTRGYLANYGYTFGSGTRLTVV.

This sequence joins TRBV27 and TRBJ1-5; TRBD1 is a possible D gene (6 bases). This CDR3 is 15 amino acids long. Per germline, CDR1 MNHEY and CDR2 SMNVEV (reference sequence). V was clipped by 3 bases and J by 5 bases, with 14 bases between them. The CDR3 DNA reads TGTGCCAGCAGTTTCGGGCAGGGGATGGATCAGCCCCAGCATTTT. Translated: CASSFGQGMDQPQHF.

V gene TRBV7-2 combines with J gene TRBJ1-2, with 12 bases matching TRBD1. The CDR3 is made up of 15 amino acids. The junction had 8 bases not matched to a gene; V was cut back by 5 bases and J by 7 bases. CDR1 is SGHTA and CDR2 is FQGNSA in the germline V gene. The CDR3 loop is CASSTGQGAFLGYTF. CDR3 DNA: TGTGCCAGCAGCACGGGACAGGGGGCGTTTCTTGGCTACACCTTC.

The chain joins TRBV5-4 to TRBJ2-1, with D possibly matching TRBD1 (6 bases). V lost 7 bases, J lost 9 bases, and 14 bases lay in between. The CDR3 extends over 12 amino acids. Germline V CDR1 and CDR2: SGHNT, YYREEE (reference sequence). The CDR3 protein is CASGQLEGEQFF. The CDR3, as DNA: TGTGCCAGCGGACAGCTAGAAGGTGAGCAGTTCTTC.

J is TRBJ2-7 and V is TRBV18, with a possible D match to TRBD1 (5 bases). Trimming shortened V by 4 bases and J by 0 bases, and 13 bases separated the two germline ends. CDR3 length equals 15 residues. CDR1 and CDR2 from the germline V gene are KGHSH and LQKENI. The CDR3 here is CASSLGQGDSYEQYF. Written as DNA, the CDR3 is TGTGCCAGCTCACTGGGCCAGGGCGACTCCTACGAGCAGTACTTC.

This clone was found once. In nucleotides, the CDR3 is TGTGCCAGCGACAGGGGGCCAAACTACGAGCAGTACTTC. This translates into CASDRGPNYEQYF. The chain recombines TRBV6-1 with TRBJ2-7; 10 nucleotides match TRBD1. With V trimmed by 8 bases and J by 3 bases, 4 bases remained unmatched. The CDR3 is 13 amino acids. CDR1 is MNHNS, CDR2 SASEGT, per germline.

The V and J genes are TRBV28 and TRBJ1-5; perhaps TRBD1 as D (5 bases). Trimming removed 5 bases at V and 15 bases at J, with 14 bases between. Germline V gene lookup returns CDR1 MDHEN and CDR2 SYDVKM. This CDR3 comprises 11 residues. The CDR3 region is CASSTARVVHF. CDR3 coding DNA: TGTGCCAGCAGTACCGCCAGGGTAGTGCATTTT. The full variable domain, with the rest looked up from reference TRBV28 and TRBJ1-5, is DVKVTQSSRYLVKRTGEKVFLECVQDMDHENMFWYRQDPGLGLRLIYFSYDVKMKEKGDIPEGYSVSREKKERFSLILESASTNQTSMYLCASSTARVVHFGDGTRLSIL.

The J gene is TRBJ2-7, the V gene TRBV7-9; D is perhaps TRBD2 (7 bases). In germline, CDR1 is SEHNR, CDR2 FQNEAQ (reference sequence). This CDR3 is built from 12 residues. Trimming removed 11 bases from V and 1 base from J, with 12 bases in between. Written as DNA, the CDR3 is TGTGCCGTGGGGGGGGCTTCCTACGAGCAGTACTTC. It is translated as CAVGGASYEQYF.

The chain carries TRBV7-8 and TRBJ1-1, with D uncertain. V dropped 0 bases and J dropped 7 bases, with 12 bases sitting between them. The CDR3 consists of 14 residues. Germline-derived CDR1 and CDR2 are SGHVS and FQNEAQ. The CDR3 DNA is TGTGCCAGCAGCTTAGCAGGCCGGAGCCTTGAAGCTTTCTTT. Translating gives CASSLAGRSLEAFF.